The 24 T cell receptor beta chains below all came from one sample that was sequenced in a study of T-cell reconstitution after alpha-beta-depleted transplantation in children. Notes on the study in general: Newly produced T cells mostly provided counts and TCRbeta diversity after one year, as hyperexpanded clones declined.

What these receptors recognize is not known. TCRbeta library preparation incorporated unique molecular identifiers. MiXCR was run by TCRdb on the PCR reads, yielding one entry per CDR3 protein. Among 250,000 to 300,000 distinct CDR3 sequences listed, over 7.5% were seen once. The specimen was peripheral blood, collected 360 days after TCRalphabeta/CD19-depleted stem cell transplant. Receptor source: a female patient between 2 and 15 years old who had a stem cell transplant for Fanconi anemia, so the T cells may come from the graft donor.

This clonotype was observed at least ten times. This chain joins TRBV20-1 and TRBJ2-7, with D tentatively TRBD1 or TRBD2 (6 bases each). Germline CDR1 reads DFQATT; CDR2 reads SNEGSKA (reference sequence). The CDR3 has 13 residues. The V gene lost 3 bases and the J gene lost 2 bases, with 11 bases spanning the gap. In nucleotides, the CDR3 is TGCAGTGCTAGCGGTGGGGGGCCCTACGAGCAGTACTTC. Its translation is CSASGGGPYEQYF.

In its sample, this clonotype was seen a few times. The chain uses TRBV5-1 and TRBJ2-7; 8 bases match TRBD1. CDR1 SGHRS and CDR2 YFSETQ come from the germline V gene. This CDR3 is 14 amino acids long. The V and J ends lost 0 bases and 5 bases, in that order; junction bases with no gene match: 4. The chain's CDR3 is CASSLAGTGHEQYF. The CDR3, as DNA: TGCGCCAGCAGCTTGGCAGGGACAGGCCACGAGCAGTACTTC.

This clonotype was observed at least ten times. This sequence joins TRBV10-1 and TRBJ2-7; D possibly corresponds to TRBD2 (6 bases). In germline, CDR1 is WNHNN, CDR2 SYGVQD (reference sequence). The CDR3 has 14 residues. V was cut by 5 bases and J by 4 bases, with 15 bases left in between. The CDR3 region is CASSPGGRGYEQYF. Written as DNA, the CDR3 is TGCGCCAGCAGTCCCGGGGGTAGAGGATACGAGCAGTACTTC.

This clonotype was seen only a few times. CDR3 sequence (DNA): TGCGCCAGCAGCCAAGATCAGGTCCGTAATTCACCCCTCCACTTT. Translating gives CASSQDQVRNSPLHF. The gene calls are TRBV4-3 and TRBJ1-6; D gene ambiguous. Trimming stripped 0 bases from V and 6 bases from J, with 9 bases between. This CDR3 has 15 residues. In germline, CDR1 is LGHNA, CDR2 YSLEER.

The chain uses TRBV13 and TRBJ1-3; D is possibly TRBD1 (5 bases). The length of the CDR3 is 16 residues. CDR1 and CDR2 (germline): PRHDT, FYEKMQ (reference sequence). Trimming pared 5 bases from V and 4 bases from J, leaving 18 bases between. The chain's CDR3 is CASSQRGRLMGNTIYF. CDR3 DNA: TGTGCCAGCAGCCAAAGGGGTAGACTAATGGGAAACACCATATATTTT. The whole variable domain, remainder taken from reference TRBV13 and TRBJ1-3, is AAGVIQSPRHLIKEKRETATLKCYPIPRHDTVYWYQQGPGQDPQFLISFYEKMQSDKGSIPDRFSAQQFSDYHSELNMSSLELGDSALYFCASSQRGRLMGNTIYFGEGSWLTVV.

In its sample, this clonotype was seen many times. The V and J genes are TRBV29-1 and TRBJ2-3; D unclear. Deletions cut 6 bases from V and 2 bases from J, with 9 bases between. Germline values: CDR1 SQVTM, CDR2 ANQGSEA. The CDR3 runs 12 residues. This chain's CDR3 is CSVRSPTDTQYF. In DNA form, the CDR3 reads TGCAGCGTCCGTTCCCCCACAGATACGCAGTATTTT.

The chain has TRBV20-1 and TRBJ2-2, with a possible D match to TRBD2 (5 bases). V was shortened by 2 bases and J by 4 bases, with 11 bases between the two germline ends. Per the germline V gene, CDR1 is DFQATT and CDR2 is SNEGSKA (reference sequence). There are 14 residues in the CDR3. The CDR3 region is CSARISRGTGELFF. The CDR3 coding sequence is TGCAGTGCTAGAATCTCCCGGGGCACCGGGGAGCTGTTTTTT.

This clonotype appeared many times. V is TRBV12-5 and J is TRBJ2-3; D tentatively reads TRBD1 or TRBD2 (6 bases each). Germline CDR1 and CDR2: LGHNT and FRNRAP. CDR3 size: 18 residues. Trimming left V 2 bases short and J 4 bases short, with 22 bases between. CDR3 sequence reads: CASGLYLGAAGLPDTQYF. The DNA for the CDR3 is TGTGCTAGTGGTTTGTACTTGGGGGCGGCGGGGTTACCAGATACGCAGTATTTT. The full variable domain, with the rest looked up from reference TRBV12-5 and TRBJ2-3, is DARVTQTPRHKVTEMGQEVTMRCQPILGHNTVFWYRQTMMQGLELLAYFRNRAPLDDSGMPKDRFSAEMPDATLATLKIQPSEPRDSAVYFCASGLYLGAAGLPDTQYFGPGTRLTVL.

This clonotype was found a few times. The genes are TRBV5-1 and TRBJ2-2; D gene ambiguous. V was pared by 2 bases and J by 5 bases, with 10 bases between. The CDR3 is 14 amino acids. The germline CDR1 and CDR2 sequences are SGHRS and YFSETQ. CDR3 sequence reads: CASSFGGATGELFF. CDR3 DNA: TGCGCCAGCAGCTTCGGCGGAGCGACCGGGGAGCTGTTTTTT.

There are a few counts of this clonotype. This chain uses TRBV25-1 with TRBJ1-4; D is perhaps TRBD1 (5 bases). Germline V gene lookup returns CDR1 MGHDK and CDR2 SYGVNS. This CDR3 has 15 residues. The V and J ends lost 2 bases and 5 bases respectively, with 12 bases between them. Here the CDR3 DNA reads TGTGCCAGCAGTGAACCCGGGACCGCCAATGAAAAACTGTTTTTT. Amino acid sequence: CASSEPGTANEKLFF.

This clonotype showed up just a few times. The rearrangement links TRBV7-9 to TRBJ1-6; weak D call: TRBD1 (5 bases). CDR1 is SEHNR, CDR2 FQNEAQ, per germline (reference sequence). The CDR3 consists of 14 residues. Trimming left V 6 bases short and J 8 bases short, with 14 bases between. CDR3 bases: TGTGCCAGCAGGCTACCGGGACCTTATTCACCCCTCCACTTT. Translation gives CASRLPGPYSPLHF.

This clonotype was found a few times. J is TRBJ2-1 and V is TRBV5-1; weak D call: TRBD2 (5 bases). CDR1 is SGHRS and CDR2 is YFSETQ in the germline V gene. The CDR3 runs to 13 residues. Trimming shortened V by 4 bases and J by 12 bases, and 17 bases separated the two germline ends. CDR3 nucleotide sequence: TGCGCCAGCAGCGCACCCACACTAGGTGGGCAGTTCTTC. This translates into CASSAPTLGGQFF.

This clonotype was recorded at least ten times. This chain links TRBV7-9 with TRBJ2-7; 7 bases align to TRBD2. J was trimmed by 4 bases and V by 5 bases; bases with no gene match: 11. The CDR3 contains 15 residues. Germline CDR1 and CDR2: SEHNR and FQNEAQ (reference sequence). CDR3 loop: CASSLTGTKLYEQYF. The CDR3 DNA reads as TGTGCCAGCAGCCTTACCGGGACTAAGTTGTACGAGCAGTACTTC.

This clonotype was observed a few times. CDR3 sequence (DNA): TGTGCCAGCAGCCCCTGGACCAGGCCCAGAGGGTATGGCTACACCTTC. Amino acid sequence: CASSPWTRPRGYGYTF. The chain couples TRBV21-1 to TRBJ1-2; TRBD1 was called by the table and not checked on the DNA. TRBV21-1 is a pseudogene locus. CDR3 length equals 16 residues.

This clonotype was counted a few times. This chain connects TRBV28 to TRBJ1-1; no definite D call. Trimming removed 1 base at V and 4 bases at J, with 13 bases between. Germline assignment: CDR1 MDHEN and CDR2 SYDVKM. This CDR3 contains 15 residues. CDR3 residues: CASSLFSGESTEAFF. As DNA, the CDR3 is TGTGCCAGCAGTTTATTTTCTGGGGAATCCACTGAAGCTTTCTTT.

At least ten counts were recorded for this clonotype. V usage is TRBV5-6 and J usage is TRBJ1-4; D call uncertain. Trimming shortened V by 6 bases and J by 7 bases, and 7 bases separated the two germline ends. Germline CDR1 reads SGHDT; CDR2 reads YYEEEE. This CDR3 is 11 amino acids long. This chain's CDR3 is CASTSGEKLFF. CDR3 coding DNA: TGTGCCAGCACCTCTGGTGAAAAACTGTTTTTT.

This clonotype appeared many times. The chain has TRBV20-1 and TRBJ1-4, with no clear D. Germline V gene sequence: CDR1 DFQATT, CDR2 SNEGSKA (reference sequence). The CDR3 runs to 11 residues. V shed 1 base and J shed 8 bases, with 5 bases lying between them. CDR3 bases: TGCAGTGCTAGAGGCCTCGAAAAACTGTTTTTT. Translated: CSARGLEKLFF.

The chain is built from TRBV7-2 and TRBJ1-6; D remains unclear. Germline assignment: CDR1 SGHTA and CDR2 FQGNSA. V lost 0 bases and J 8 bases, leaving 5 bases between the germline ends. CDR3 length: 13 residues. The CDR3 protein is CASSLAADSPLHF. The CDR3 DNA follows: TGTGCCAGCAGCTTAGCGGCGGATTCACCCCTCCACTTT.

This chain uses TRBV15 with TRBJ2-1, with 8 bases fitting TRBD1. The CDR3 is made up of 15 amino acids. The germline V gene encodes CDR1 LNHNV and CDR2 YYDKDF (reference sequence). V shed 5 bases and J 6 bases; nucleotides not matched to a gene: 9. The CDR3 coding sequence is TGTGCCACCAGCCGACCGACAGGGGTGGGCAATGAGCAGTTCTTC. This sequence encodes CATSRPTGVGNEQFF.

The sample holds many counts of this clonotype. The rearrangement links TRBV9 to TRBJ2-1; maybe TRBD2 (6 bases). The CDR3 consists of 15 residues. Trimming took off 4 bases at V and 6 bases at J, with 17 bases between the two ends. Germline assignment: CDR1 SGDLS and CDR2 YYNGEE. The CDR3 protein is CASSFSGQEGNEQFF. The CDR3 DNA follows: TGTGCCAGCAGCTTTAGTGGGCAGGAGGGCAATGAGCAGTTCTTC.

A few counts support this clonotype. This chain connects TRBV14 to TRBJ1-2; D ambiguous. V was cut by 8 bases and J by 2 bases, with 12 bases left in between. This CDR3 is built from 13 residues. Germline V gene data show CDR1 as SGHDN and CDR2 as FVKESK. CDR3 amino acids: CASGLRHNYGYTF. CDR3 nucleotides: TGTGCCAGCGGCTTAAGGCACAACTATGGCTACACCTTC. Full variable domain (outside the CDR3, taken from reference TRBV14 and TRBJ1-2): EAGVTQFPSHSVIEKGQTVTLRCDPISGHDNLYWYRRVMGKEIKFLLHFVKESKQDESGMPNNRFLAERTGGTYSTLKVQPAELEDSGVYFCASGLRHNYGYTFGSGTRLTVV.

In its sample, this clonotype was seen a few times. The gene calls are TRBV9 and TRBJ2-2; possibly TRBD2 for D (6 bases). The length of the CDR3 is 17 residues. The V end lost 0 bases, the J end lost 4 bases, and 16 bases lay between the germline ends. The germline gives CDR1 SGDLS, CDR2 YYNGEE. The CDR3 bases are TGTGCCAGCAGCGTAGATGGGCGGTCCGGGGGCACCGGGGAGCTGTTTTTT. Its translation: CASSVDGRSGGTGELFF. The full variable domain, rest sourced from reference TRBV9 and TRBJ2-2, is DSGVTQTPKHLITATGQRVTLRCSPRSGDLSVYWYQQSLDQGLQFLIQYYNGEERAKGNILERFSAQQFPDLHSELNLSSLELGDSALYFCASSVDGRSGGTGELFFGEGSRLTVL.

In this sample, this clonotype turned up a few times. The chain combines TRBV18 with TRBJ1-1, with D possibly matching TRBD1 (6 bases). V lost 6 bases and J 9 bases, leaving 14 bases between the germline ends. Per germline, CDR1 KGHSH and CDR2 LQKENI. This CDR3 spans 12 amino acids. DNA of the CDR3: TGTGCCAGCTCTCCAACAGGGACCCAAGCTTTCTTT. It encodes CASSPTGTQAFF.

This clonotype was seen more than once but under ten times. CDR3 amino acids: CASRGGLAGVYGETQYF. CDR3 bases: TGTGCCAGCCGAGGGGGACTAGCGGGAGTTTATGGGGAGACCCAGTACTTC. The rearrangement uses TRBV3-1 and TRBJ2-5, with 14 positions matching TRBD2. V lost 8 bases, J lost 5 bases, and 13 bases stayed unmatched. CDR1 and CDR2 (germline): LGHDT, YNNKEL (reference sequence). The CDR3 sequence is 17 residues long.